The 13 T cell receptor beta chains below all came from one sample that was sequenced in a study of T cells in Graves' hyperthyroidism and ophthalmopathy. TCR beta CDR3 region amplification was performed from RNA transcripts. HTBI primers were used for first-round RT-PCR of the TCR CDR3. TCRdb itself ran the multiplex PCR reads through MiXCR, one entry per CDR3 protein. The top ten hold around 4% of the sample, which has more than 500,000 distinct CDR3 sequences, around 16% seen once. The sequencing input was blood. The source is a woman aged 30 to 39 with Graves' hyperthyroidism.

The genes are TRBV9 and TRBJ2-7; the D is unclear. The CDR3 is made up of 14 amino acids. Germline V CDR1 and CDR2: SGDLS, YYNGEE. With 0 bases removed from V and 0 bases from J, the gap between germline ends came to 7 bases. In DNA, the CDR3 is TGTGCCAGCAGCGTAGGCTGGACCTCCTACGAGCAGTACTTC. Translated: CASSVGWTSYEQYF.

This clonotype was detected only a few times. The rearrangement uses TRBV28 and TRBJ1-2; TRBD1 might be the D (5 bases). This CDR3 is 12 amino acids long. CDR1 is MDHEN and CDR2 is SYDVKM in the germline V gene. With 8 bases removed from V and 4 bases from J, the gap between germline ends came to 11 bases. CDR3 nucleotides: TGTGCCAGCCGGGGGGTAGTCTATGGCTACACCTTC. Encoded protein: CASRGVVYGYTF.

This clonotype was recorded at least ten times. This chain links TRBV2 with TRBJ1-1; TRBD1 matches 9 bases. J gave up 6 bases and V 3 bases, and 8 bases lay outside the gene matches. CDR1 and CDR2 (germline): SNHLY, FYNNEI. The CDR3 totals 15 residues. This CDR3 reads CASSDPPGQGSEAFF. The DNA for the CDR3 is TGTGCCAGCAGTGACCCACCGGGACAGGGATCTGAAGCTTTCTTT.

This clonotype was counted at least ten times. The gene calls are TRBV11-3 and TRBJ2-1; D is ambiguous. With 1 base removed from V and 7 bases from J, the gap between germline ends came to 8 bases. This CDR3 has 13 amino acids. CDR1 SGHNT and CDR2 YENEEA come from the germline V gene. The CDR3 reads CASSLALRNEQFF. CDR3 nucleotides: TGTGCCAGCAGCTTAGCCCTCCGTAATGAGCAGTTCTTC.

The chain is built from TRBV19 and TRBJ1-5; 8 bases map to TRBD1. J was trimmed by 0 bases and V by 3 bases; bases with no gene match: 4. Per germline, CDR1 LNHDA and CDR2 SQIVND (reference sequence). The CDR3 has 16 amino acids. Here the CDR3 DNA reads TGTGCCAGTAGTATGCAGGGGGCGCGTAGCAATCAGCCCCAGCATTTT. Translating it yields CASSMQGARSNQPQHF.

Ten or more counts support this clonotype. The chain carries TRBV2 and TRBJ2-3; 9 bases are a match to TRBD2. Germline assignment: CDR1 SNHLY and CDR2 FYNNEI. V was clipped by 4 bases and J by 2 bases; unmatched bases: 4. The CDR3 length is 15 residues. The CDR3 DNA follows: TGTGCCAGCAGTGTGGGCGGGGGGGACACAGATACGCAGTATTTT. Its protein product is CASSVGGGDTDTQYF. Full variable domain (outside the CDR3, taken from reference TRBV2 and TRBJ2-3): EPEVTQTPSHQVTQMGQEVILRCVPISNHLYFYWYRQILGQKVEFLVSFYNNEISEKSEIFDDQFSVERPDGSNFTLKIRSTKLEDSAMYFCASSVGGGDTDTQYFGPGTRLTVL.

The genes are TRBV20-1 and TRBJ2-1; 11 bases fit TRBD2. This CDR3 has 15 amino acids. Germline-derived CDR1 and CDR2 are DFQATT and SNEGSKA (reference sequence). J was trimmed by 8 bases and V by 3 bases; bases with no gene match: 9. In DNA form, the CDR3 reads TGCAGTGCTAGGAGTAGCGGGAGGGCGGGGGATGAGCAGTTCTTC. Encoded protein: CSARSSGRAGDEQFF.

The chain uses TRBV7-9 and TRBJ2-5; D unclear. Per germline, CDR1 SEHNR and CDR2 FQNEAQ (reference sequence). The CDR3 consists of 14 residues. V was trimmed by 5 bases and J by 5 bases, leaving 15 bases between them. The DNA for the CDR3 is TGTGCCAGCAGCATGGACCTTGCCCGGGAGACCCAGTACTTC. As protein: CASSMDLARETQYF.

The table lists this clonotype with many counts. This rearrangement joins TRBV5-8 to TRBJ1-1, with 8 positions matching TRBD1. V shed 5 bases, J shed 2 bases, and the junction held 5 bases outside the gene matches. The CDR3 loop spans 14 amino acids. Germline-derived CDR1 and CDR2 are SGHTS and YDEGEE. The chain's CDR3 is CASRQTGVNTEAFF. The CDR3 nucleotides read TGTGCCAGCAGGCAGACAGGGGTTAACACTGAAGCTTTCTTT. The whole variable domain, filled in from reference TRBV5-8 and TRBJ1-1, reads EAGVTQSPTHLIKTRGQQATLRCSPISGHTSVYWYQQALGLGLQFLLWYDEGEERNRGNFPPRFSGRQFPNYSSELNVNALELEDSALYLCASRQTGVNTEAFFGQGTRLTVV.

The chain's CDR3 is CASSTLVLGGRTYEQYF. Here the CDR3 DNA reads TGTGCCAGCAGTACCCTGGTTCTCGGCGGGAGAACCTACGAGCAGTACTTC. The chain links TRBV6-1 to TRBJ2-7; 7 bases map to TRBD2. The germline CDR1 and CDR2 sequences are MNHNS and SASEGT. Unmatched junction bases numbered 15, after V lost 5 bases and J lost 2 bases. This CDR3 has 17 amino acids.

This clonotype has a count of ten or more. The V gene is TRBV7-6, the J gene TRBJ2-5; D unresolved. Germline CDR1 reads SGHVS; CDR2 reads FNYEAQ. The CDR3 loop spans 16 amino acids. V shed 3 bases and J shed 1 base, with 15 bases lying between them. CDR3 DNA sequence: TGTGCCAGCAGCTTCTCCGGGCCAGCCCTCCAAGAGACCCAGTACTTC. Protein product: CASSFSGPALQETQYF. The whole variable domain, filled in from reference TRBV7-6 and TRBJ2-5, reads GAGVSQSPRYKVTKRGQDVALRCDPISGHVSLYWYRQALGQGPEFLTYFNYEAQQDKSGLPNDRFSAERPEGSISTLTIQRTEQRDSAMYRCASSFSGPALQETQYFGPGTRLLVL.

This clonotype has ten or more counts. CDR3 sequence: CASRAGSYNEQFF. The CDR3 DNA is TGTGCCAGCAGAGCTGGCTCCTACAATGAGCAGTTCTTC. V gene TRBV13 combines with J gene TRBJ2-1, with D unresolved. The ends were cut back, 6 bases at V and 0 bases at J, with 6 bases in the middle. CDR1 and CDR2 (germline): PRHDT, FYEKMQ (reference sequence). The CDR3 runs to 13 residues.

This clonotype occurred many times. V and J are TRBV3-1 and TRBJ2-2; 7 bases align to TRBD2. The CDR3 is 17 amino acids. V lost 6 bases and J lost 0; bases outside the gene matches: 10. Germline-derived CDR1 and CDR2 are LGHDT and YNNKEL (reference sequence). CDR3 protein: CASSPTWGLPNTGELFF. Written as DNA, the CDR3 is TGTGCCAGCAGTCCCACCTGGGGACTACCGAACACCGGGGAGCTGTTTTTT.